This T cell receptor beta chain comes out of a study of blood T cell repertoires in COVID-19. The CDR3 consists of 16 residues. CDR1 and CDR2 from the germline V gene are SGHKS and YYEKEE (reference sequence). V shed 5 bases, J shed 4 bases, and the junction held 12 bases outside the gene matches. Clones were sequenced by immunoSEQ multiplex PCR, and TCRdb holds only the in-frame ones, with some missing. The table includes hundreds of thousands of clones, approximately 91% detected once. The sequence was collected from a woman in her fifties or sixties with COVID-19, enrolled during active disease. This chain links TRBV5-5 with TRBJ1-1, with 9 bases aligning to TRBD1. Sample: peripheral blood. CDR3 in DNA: TGTGCCAGCAGGAAAGGGACAGGGAACAGTGGCACTGAAGCTTTCTTT. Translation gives CASRKGTGNSGTEAFF. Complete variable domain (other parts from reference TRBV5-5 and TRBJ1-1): DAGVTQSPTHLIKTRGQQVTLRCSPISGHKSVSWYQQVLGQGPQFIFQYYEKEERGRGNFPDRFSARQFPNYSSELNVNALLLGDSALYLCASRKGTGNSGTEAFFGQGTRLTVV.